Shown below are 30 T cell receptor beta chains from a single sample sequenced in a study of T cell repertoires in cytomegalovirus infection. TCRdb redid the calling of the reads with MiXCR, one entry per CDR3 protein. The sample contains roughly 630,000 distinct CDR3 sequences, roughly 26% of which appear only once. Sequenced sample: CD8+ T cells from PBMCs. Receptor source: a human donor in good health (CMV status not recorded). Some clones in this sample may be carry-over from other donors' samples.

The chain couples TRBV14 to TRBJ1-1; D possibly corresponds to TRBD1 (5 bases). Trimming removed 1 base at V and 5 bases at J, with 11 bases between. The CDR3 covers 14 residues. CDR1 and CDR2 (germline): SGHDN, FVKESK. As DNA, the CDR3 is TGTGCCAGCAGCCAAGTCAGGGAGTGGACTGAAGCTTTCTTT. This sequence encodes CASSQVREWTEAFF.

About this clonotype itself: A much larger clone is a single base away; this may be a read error. The chain combines TRBV19 with TRBJ2-7, with D perhaps TRBD1 (6 bases). V was shortened by 4 bases and J by 2 bases, with 12 bases between the two germline ends. Germline CDR1 reads LNHDA; CDR2 reads SQIVND (reference sequence). CDR3 length equals 14 residues. DNA of the CDR3: TGTGCCAGTAGTAACCCGGGACATCCCTACGAGCAGTACTTC. Protein sequence: CASSNPGHPYEQYF.

In its sample, this clonotype was seen many times. CDR3 DNA sequence: TGTGCCAGCAGCTTAGGTCCAGGGGGCGTAACTGAAGCTTTCTTT. This gives the protein CASSLGPGGVTEAFF. The rearrangement uses TRBV7-2 and TRBJ1-1, with 8 bases aligning to TRBD1. J gave up 5 bases and V 1 base, and 6 bases lay outside the gene matches. This CDR3 region has 15 residues. CDR1 is SGHTA and CDR2 is FQGNSA in the germline V gene. Full variable domain (rest looked up from reference TRBV7-2 and TRBJ1-1): GAGVSQSPSNKVTEKGKDVELRCDPISGHTALYWYRQSLGQGLEFLIYFQGNSAPDKSGLPSDRFSAERTGGSVSTLTIQRTQQEDSAVYLCASSLGPGGVTEAFFGQGTRLTVV.

The V gene is TRBV7-9, the J gene TRBJ2-1; 7 bases align to TRBD2. Losses at the gene ends were 1 base for V and 3 bases for J; bases not matched to a gene: 3. The CDR3 runs to 15 residues. From germline, CDR1 is SEHNR and CDR2 FQNEAQ (reference sequence). CDR3 sequence reads: CASSLVLADYNEQFF. The CDR3 DNA reads TGTGCCAGCAGCTTAGTTCTAGCGGACTACAATGAGCAGTTCTTC. Complete variable domain (other parts from reference TRBV7-9 and TRBJ2-1): DTGVSQNPRHKITKRGQNVTFRCDPISEHNRLYWYRQTLGQGPEFLTYFQNEAQLEKSRLLSDRFSAERPKGSFSTLEIQRTEQGDSAMYLCASSLVLADYNEQFFGPGTRLTVL.

This clonotype was recorded many times. The CDR3 here is CASSETGTGVSPLHF. The CDR3 bases are TGTGCCAGCAGTGAAACCGGGACAGGGGTCTCACCCCTCCACTTT. The J gene is TRBJ1-6, the V gene TRBV6-1; 10 nucleotides align to TRBD1. V dropped 2 bases and J dropped 10; count of bases not matched to a gene: 5. Germline V gene sequence: CDR1 MNHNS, CDR2 SASEGT. The CDR3 totals 15 residues.

In this sample, this clonotype turned up once. The genes are TRBV20-1 and TRBJ2-1; weak D call: TRBD1 (5 bases). Germline V gene sequence: CDR1 DFQATT, CDR2 SNEGSKA (reference sequence). V shed 3 bases and J shed 0 bases, with 9 bases lying between them. The length of the CDR3 is 14 residues. The CDR3 DNA is TGCAGTGCTAGCGGCAGGGTCTCCTACAATGAGCAGTTCTTC. The encoded protein is CSASGRVSYNEQFF.

CDR3 coding DNA: TGCAGTGCTAGAGATAGGGCAGGGGTTTCCTACGAGCAGTACTTC. It translates to CSARDRAGVSYEQYF. This chain links TRBV20-1 with TRBJ2-7, with a tentative D call TRBD1 (6 bases). The CDR3 runs 15 residues. In germline, CDR1 is DFQATT, CDR2 SNEGSKA (reference sequence). Deletions cut 0 bases from V and 1 base from J, with 13 bases between.

Only a few counts were recorded for this clonotype. This chain links TRBV28 with TRBJ2-6; 9 bases map to TRBD2. This CDR3 comprises 17 residues. Germline V gene lookup returns CDR1 MDHEN and CDR2 SYDVKM. The junction had 5 bases not matched to a gene; V was cut back by 3 bases and J by 2 bases. For the CDR3, the DNA is TGTGCCAGCAGTTTCCCCTCTAGCGGGGCTGGGGCCAACGTCCTGACTTTC. This codes for CASSFPSSGAGANVLTF. Using reference TRBV28 and TRBJ2-6 for the parts outside the CDR3, the full variable domain is DVKVTQSSRYLVKRTGEKVFLECVQDMDHENMFWYRQDPGLGLRLIYFSYDVKMKEKGDIPEGYSVSREKKERFSLILESASTNQTSMYLCASSFPSSGAGANVLTFGAGSRLTVL.

This clonotype was counted only a few times. The chain is built from TRBV6-2 or TRBV6-3 and TRBJ2-3; D remains ambiguous. The CDR3 runs to 14 residues. Germline lookup yields CDR1 MNHEY and CDR2 SVGEGT. With 0 bases removed from V and 5 bases from J, the gap between germline ends came to 9 bases. The CDR3 nucleotides are TGTGCCAGCAGTTACTCGGTGGTCGAAGATACGCAGTATTTT. It encodes CASSYSVVEDTQYF.

This CDR3 reads CASSLGLGGTPNSNQPQHF. Here the CDR3 DNA reads TGTGCCAGCAGCTTGGGACTGGGGGGGACTCCAAATAGCAATCAGCCCCAGCATTTT. This chain joins TRBV7-9 and TRBJ1-5; D is perhaps TRBD1 (5 bases). The CDR3 is 19 amino acids. Trimming took 3 bases from V and 0 from J, leaving 21 bases between them. Germline CDR1 and CDR2: SEHNR and FQNEAQ (reference sequence). Based on the CDR3 plus reference TRBV7-9 and TRBJ1-5, the full variable domain is DTGVSQNPRHKITKRGQNVTFRCDPISEHNRLYWYRQTLGQGPEFLTYFQNEAQLEKSRLLSDRFSAERPKGSFSTLEIQRTEQGDSAMYLCASSLGLGGTPNSNQPQHFGDGTRLSIL.

This clonotype was counted only a few times. This chain links TRBV19 with TRBJ2-7, with D perhaps assigned TRBD1 or TRBD2 (5 bases each). The V end lost 3 bases, the J end lost 3 bases, and 15 bases lay between the germline ends. This CDR3 spans 15 amino acids. The germline CDR1 and CDR2 sequences are LNHDA and SQIVND (reference sequence). The CDR3 DNA sequence: TGTGCCAGTAGTATTACGGGACGGAGTTACTACGAGCAGTACTTC. Translation gives CASSITGRSYYEQYF.

The chain uses TRBV7-8 and TRBJ2-1, with D uncertain. The CDR3 covers 13 residues. Germline V gene lookup returns CDR1 SGHVS and CDR2 FQNEAQ. The V gene lost 5 bases and the J gene lost 8 bases, with 13 bases spanning the gap. The CDR3 nucleotides read TGTGCCAGCAGCCCCAGGAGTTTTGATGAGCAGTTCTTC. Translation: CASSPRSFDEQFF.

The V and J genes are TRBV5-1 and TRBJ1-2; 9 bases line up with TRBD1. The ends lost 4 bases at V and 2 bases at J; junction bases unmatched: 6. CDR1 is SGHRS, CDR2 YFSETQ, per germline. The CDR3 is 15 residues long. DNA for the CDR3: TGCGCCAGCAGCACATGGGACAGGGAAAACTATGGCTACACCTTC. Residues: CASSTWDRENYGYTF.

This clonotype has just a few counts. This may be a read error: a much more frequent sequence differs by one nucleotide. V usage is TRBV12-3 or TRBV12-4 and J usage is TRBJ2-1; 7 bases fit TRBD2. CDR3 length: 16 residues. After removal of 3 bases from V and 4 bases from J, the junction contained 9 bases not matched to a gene. The CDR3 reads CASSFLAGEEYNEQFF. CDR3 DNA sequence: TGTGCCAGCAGTTTTTTGGCGGGGGAAGAATACAATGAGCAGTTCTTC.

The table lists this clonotype with many counts. The gene calls are TRBV7-6 and TRBJ2-1; D may be TRBD1 (6 bases). Trimming removed 1 base at V and 2 bases at J, with 9 bases between. This CDR3 is 15 amino acids long. The V gene's germline CDR1 is SGHVS and CDR2 FNYEAQ. CDR3 nucleotides: TGTGCCAGCAGCTTAGGGACAGTGGCCTACAATGAGCAGTTCTTC. Its translation is CASSLGTVAYNEQFF.

This clonotype was detected only a few times. V and J are TRBV6-6 and TRBJ2-7; the match to TRBD2 covers 9 bases. The CDR3 runs to 14 residues. Trimming removed 5 bases from V and 4 bases from J; junction bases left unmatched: 6. The germline V gene has CDR1 MNHNY and CDR2 SVGAGI (reference sequence). The CDR3 here is CASSDLAGTYEQYF. DNA of the CDR3: TGTGCCAGCAGTGACCTAGCGGGGACGTACGAGCAGTACTTC.

In its sample, this clonotype was seen many times. This chain connects TRBV10-3 to TRBJ2-1; 10 nucleotides match TRBD1. Germline V gene sequence: CDR1 ENHRY, CDR2 SYGVKD. Trimming took 8 bases from V and 0 from J; bases not matched to a gene: 7. CDR3 length: 16 residues. For the CDR3, the DNA is TGTGCCATCGGGACAGGGGATTTCCCCTCCTACAATGAGCAGTTCTTC. Protein product: CAIGTGDFPSYNEQFF.

This clonotype was seen many times. V is TRBV5-4 and J is TRBJ1-1; the D is unclear. The CDR3 totals 14 residues. Germline V gene sequence: CDR1 SGHNT, CDR2 YYREEE (reference sequence). The V gene lost 4 bases and the J gene lost 1 base, with 11 bases spanning the gap. CDR3 bases: TGTGCCAGCAGCCCGGACGTACAGAACACTGAAGCTTTCTTT. Translating gives CASSPDVQNTEAFF.

The chain employs TRBV6-5 and TRBJ2-7; 7 bases are a match to TRBD2. V lost 2 bases, J lost 5 bases, and 6 bases stayed unmatched. Germline V lookup: CDR1 MNHEY, CDR2 SVGAGI. The CDR3 consists of 14 residues. CDR3: CASSYGGVYDEQYF. The CDR3, as DNA: TGTGCCAGCAGTTACGGGGGGGTTTACGACGAGCAGTACTTC.

The chain is built from TRBV19 and TRBJ1-1, with a possible D match to TRBD1 (6 bases). Germline lookup yields CDR1 LNHDA and CDR2 SQIVND (reference sequence). The V and J ends lost 3 bases and 3 bases respectively, with 14 bases between them. The CDR3 has 15 residues. As DNA, the CDR3 is TGTGCCAGTAGTATGAGGACAGTAGTGTACACTGAAGCTTTCTTT. Its protein product is CASSMRTVVYTEAFF.

This clonotype was observed many times. V usage is TRBV5-1 and J usage is TRBJ1-5; no firm D call. Germline CDR1 is SGHRS and CDR2 is YFSETQ. Trimming removed 0 bases at V and 2 bases at J, with 12 bases between. The CDR3 is 16 residues long. For the CDR3, the DNA is TGCGCCAGCAGCTTGGGCCCCGGGTTGGGCAATCAGCCCCAGCATTTT. It is translated as CASSLGPGLGNQPQHF.

The V gene is TRBV2, the J gene TRBJ2-3; 9 nucleotides match TRBD2. The CDR3 totals 16 residues. Trimming cost V 6 bases and J 0 bases; bases outside gene matches: 7. Germline CDR1 reads SNHLY; CDR2 reads FYNNEI. CDR3 DNA: TGTGCCAGCAGCGCTAGCGGGGTCGCTAGCACAGATACGCAGTATTTT. This translates into CASSASGVASTDTQYF.

This chain connects TRBV23-1 to TRBJ2-4, with a weak D call TRBD2 (6 bases). TRBV23-1 is known as an ORF, though its function is uncertain. This CDR3 is built from 15 residues. V was shortened by 7 bases and J by 0 bases, with 13 bases between the two germline ends. The CDR3 coding sequence is TGCGCCAGCATACGGAGGGATCTAGCCAAAAACATTCAGTACTTC. Translated: CASIRRDLAKNIQYF.

This chain joins TRBV5-4 and TRBJ2-3, with 8 positions matching TRBD2. Unmatched junction bases numbered 10, after V lost 1 base and J lost 6 bases. The CDR3 sequence is 16 residues long. Germline V gives CDR1 SGHNT, CDR2 YYREEE (reference sequence). The CDR3 region is CASSLRPTGGDDTQYF. CDR3 DNA: TGTGCCAGCAGCTTGCGACCCACCGGGGGGGATGATACGCAGTATTTT. The full variable domain, its missing parts supplied by reference TRBV5-4 and TRBJ2-3, is ETGVTQSPTHLIKTRGQQVTLRCSSQSGHNTVSWYQQALGQGPQFIFQYYREEENGRGNFPPRFSGLQFPNYSSELNVNALELDDSALYLCASSLRPTGGDDTQYFGPGTRLTVL.

J is TRBJ1-5 and V is TRBV7-9, with D perhaps TRBD1 (5 bases). Trimming shortened V by 4 bases and J by 4 bases, and 8 bases separated the two germline ends. The CDR3 extends over 13 amino acids. Germline V gene lookup returns CDR1 SEHNR and CDR2 FQNEAQ (reference sequence). This chain's CDR3 is CASSSRQNQPQHF. Here the CDR3 DNA reads TGTGCCAGCAGCTCTCGACAGAATCAGCCCCAGCATTTT.

This clonotype was counted between two and nine times. The chain joins TRBV29-1 to TRBJ1-5; D is perhaps TRBD1 (5 bases). Germline V gene sequence: CDR1 SQVTM, CDR2 ANQGSEA. The CDR3 has 14 residues. V lost 1 base and J lost 5, with 12 bases in between. In DNA form, the CDR3 reads TGCAGCGTTGAAGGAAGGGGACCTGATCAGCCCCAGCATTTT. It codes for CSVEGRGPDQPQHF. The variable domain in full, with the rest retrieved from reference TRBV29-1 and TRBJ1-5, is SAVISQKPSRDICQRGTSLTIQCQVDSQVTMMFWYRQQPGQSLTLIATANQGSEATYESGFVIDKFPISRPNLTFSTLTVSNMSPEDSSIYLCSVEGRGPDQPQHFGDGTRLSIL.

This clonotype came up many times. The chain employs TRBV12-3 or TRBV12-4 and TRBJ1-1; D gene uncertain. V was trimmed by 10 bases and J by 5 bases, leaving 17 bases between them. The CDR3 length is 13 residues. CDR3 in DNA: TGTGCCACCCGGGAAGGAAGAGGGACTGAAGCTTTCTTT. Protein product: CATREGRGTEAFF.

This clonotype turned up a few times. J is TRBJ2-1 and V is TRBV20-1; D call uncertain. The ends were cut back, 5 bases at V and 1 base at J, with 15 bases in the middle. Germline V gene lookup returns CDR1 DFQATT and CDR2 SNEGSKA (reference sequence). The CDR3 contains 15 residues. As DNA, the CDR3 is TGCAGTGCTCCCGGATGGGAAAGGTCCTACAATGAGCAGTTCTTC. This sequence encodes CSAPGWERSYNEQFF.

V usage is TRBV4-2 and J usage is TRBJ2-2; D is perhaps TRBD1 (5 bases). There are 19 residues in the CDR3. V was pared by 0 bases and J by 4 bases, with 21 bases between. Germline V CDR1 and CDR2: LGHNA, YNFKEQ. CDR3 region: CASSQDLQRIFTGTGELFF. CDR3 bases: TGTGCCAGCAGCCAAGATCTCCAGAGAATTTTTACAGGCACCGGGGAGCTGTTTTTT.

This clonotype appeared a few times. This chain uses TRBV28 with TRBJ1-1; 9 bases match TRBD1. J gave up 5 bases and V 7 bases, and 11 bases lay outside the gene matches. Germline V gene sequence: CDR1 MDHEN, CDR2 SYDVKM. CDR3 length: 15 amino acids. This CDR3 reads CASTLGMTGGTEAFF. The DNA of the CDR3 is TGTGCCAGCACCCTGGGAATGACAGGGGGGACTGAAGCTTTCTTT.